What follows are 3 T cell receptor beta chains derived from one specimen sequenced in a study of T cells in localized non-small cell lung cancer. Clones were sequenced by immunoSEQ multiplex PCR, and TCRdb holds only the in-frame ones, with some missing. Of almost 40,000 clones in the sample, 75% to 90% were seen once. Sequenced material: peripheral blood mononuclear cells, taken before any cancer treatment. These receptors all come from a male donor aged 60 or over with stage II lung adenocarcinoma.

The chain uses TRBV30 and TRBJ1-1, with D uncertain. Per germline, CDR1 GTSNPN and CDR2 SVGIG (reference sequence). The CDR3 runs 12 residues. The V and J ends lost 7 bases and 1 base respectively, with 10 bases between them. CDR3 in DNA: TGTGCCTCGCACAACGGGAACACTGAAGCTTTCTTT. Protein: CASHNGNTEAFF.

This chain connects TRBV5-6 to TRBJ1-4, with D perhaps matching TRBD1 (5 bases). This CDR3 contains 14 residues. From germline, CDR1 is SGHDT and CDR2 YYEEEE. The V end lost 4 bases, the J end lost 4 bases, and 11 bases lay between the germline ends. CDR3 sequence: CASSPRGGNEKLFF. The CDR3 DNA reads as TGTGCCAGCAGCCCACGGGGCGGTAATGAAAAACTGTTTTTT.

This rearrangement joins TRBV7-2 to TRBJ1-6; the D is unclear. Germline assignment: CDR1 SGHTA and CDR2 FQGNSA. CDR3 size: 15 residues. Trimming removed 0 bases at V and 7 bases at J, with 10 bases between. The CDR3 is CASSLAGKVNSPLHF. CDR3 in DNA: TGTGCCAGCAGCTTAGCTGGAAAAGTGAATTCACCCCTCCACTTT.